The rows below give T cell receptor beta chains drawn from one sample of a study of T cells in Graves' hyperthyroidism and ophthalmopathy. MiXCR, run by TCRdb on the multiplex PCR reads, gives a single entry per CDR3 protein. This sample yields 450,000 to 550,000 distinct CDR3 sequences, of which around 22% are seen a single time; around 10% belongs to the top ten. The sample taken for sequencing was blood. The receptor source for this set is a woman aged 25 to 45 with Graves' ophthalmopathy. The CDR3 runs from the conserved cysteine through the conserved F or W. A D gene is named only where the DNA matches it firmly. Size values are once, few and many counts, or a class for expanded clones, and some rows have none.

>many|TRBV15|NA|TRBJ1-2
CATSRDLGGEYGYTF
TGTGCCACCAGCAGAGATCTCGGAGGGGAATATGGCTACACCTTC
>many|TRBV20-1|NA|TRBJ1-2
CSARGPVYLDYGYTF
TGCAGTGCTAGAGGGCCAGTCTATTTAGACTATGGCTACACCTTC
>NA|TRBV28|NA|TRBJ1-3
CASSFDLRSSGNTIYF
TGTGCCAGCAGTTTCGACTTACGAAGCTCTGGAAACACCATATATTTT
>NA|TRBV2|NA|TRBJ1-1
CASSEGQAQNTEAFF
TGTGCCAGCAGTGAAGGGCAGGCGCAAAACACTGAAGCTTTCTTT
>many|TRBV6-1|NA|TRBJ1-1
CASSEPSWSTEAFF
TGTGCCAGCAGTGAGCCCTCTTGGAGCACTGAAGCTTTCTTT
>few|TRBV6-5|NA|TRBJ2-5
CASSYANHPRFGETQYF
TGTGCCAGCAGTTACGCGAATCATCCGAGGTTCGGGGAGACCCAGTACTTC
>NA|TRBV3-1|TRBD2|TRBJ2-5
CASARLAGAETQYF
TGTGCCAGCGCACGACTAGCGGGGGCTGAGACCCAGTACTTC
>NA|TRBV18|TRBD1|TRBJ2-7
CASSNRGVSYEQYF
TGTGCCAGCTCAAACAGGGGGGTCTCCTACGAGCAGTACTTC
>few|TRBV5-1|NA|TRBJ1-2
CASSPRWAVEFYGYTF
TGCGCCAGCAGCCCCCGTTGGGCGGTGGAGTTCTATGGCTACACCTTC
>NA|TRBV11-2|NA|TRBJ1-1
CASSLWTAPSSGTEAFF
TGTGCCAGCAGCTTATGGACTGCGCCAAGTTCGGGGACTGAAGCTTTCTTT
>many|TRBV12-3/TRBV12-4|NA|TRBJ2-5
CASSLALTSQETQYF
TGTGCCAGCAGTTTAGCGCTAACTAGCCAAGAGACCCAGTACTTC
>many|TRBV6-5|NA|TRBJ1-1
CSSGENTEAFF
TGTAGCTCTGGCGAGAACACTGAAGCTTTCTTT